These 14 T cell receptor beta chains came from one sample sequenced in a study of molecular identifiers for immune sequencing clone quantification. TCRdb re-called the PCR reads with MiXCR, one entry per CDR3 protein. The repertoire holds some 580,000 distinct CDR3 sequences, with 25% as singletons. The sample was naive CD8+ T cells from blood, with Jurkat cell RNA spiked in. Indicated subset: FACS-sorted CD8+CD4-CCR7+CD45RA+ naive T cells. Source of these receptors: a human donor in good health. Some libraries in this study had Jurkat cell RNA spiked in.

This clonotype has at least ten counts. This sequence joins TRBV6-2 or TRBV6-3 and TRBJ1-5, with D possibly being TRBD1 (5 bases). Per the germline V gene, CDR1 is MNHEY and CDR2 is SVGEGT. V lost 0 bases and J 2 bases, leaving 11 bases between the germline ends. The CDR3 has 16 amino acids. CDR3: CASSYSIGAGNQPQHF. CDR3 DNA sequence: TGTGCCAGCAGTTACTCGATCGGGGCCGGCAATCAGCCCCAGCATTTT.

This clonotype appeared many times. The chain joins TRBV7-9 to TRBJ2-7; tentatively, D is TRBD2 (5 bases). V was clipped by 5 bases and J by 5 bases, with 19 bases between them. This CDR3 has 15 amino acids. Germline CDR1 reads SEHNR; CDR2 reads FQNEAQ (reference sequence). The CDR3 sequence is CASSPPTEGTHEQYF. The CDR3 nucleotides read TGTGCCAGCAGCCCCCCCACCGAGGGAACCCACGAGCAGTACTTC. The variable domain in full, completed from reference TRBV7-9 and TRBJ2-7, reads DTGVSQNPRHKITKRGQNVTFRCDPISEHNRLYWYRQTLGQGPEFLTYFQNEAQLEKSRLLSDRFSAERPKGSFSTLEIQRTEQGDSAMYLCASSPPTEGTHEQYFGPGTRLTVT.

This clonotype occurred many times. V and J are TRBV19 and TRBJ2-3; 7 nucleotides agree with TRBD2. V lost 3 bases, J lost 2 bases, and 2 bases stayed unmatched. The CDR3 has 14 residues. The germline CDR1 and CDR2 sequences are LNHDA and SQIVND (reference sequence). This CDR3 is CASSILADTDTQYF. For the CDR3, the DNA is TGTGCCAGTAGTATTCTAGCGGACACAGATACGCAGTATTTT.

This clonotype was observed many times. The V gene is TRBV7-2, the J gene TRBJ2-1; 8 bases match TRBD2. Germline lookup yields CDR1 SGHTA and CDR2 FQGNSA. V dropped 7 bases and J dropped 8; count of bases not matched to a gene: 10. The CDR3 spans 14 residues. The CDR3 region is CASKAPSGSHEQFF. DNA for the CDR3: TGTGCCAGCAAGGCCCCCAGCGGGAGCCATGAGCAGTTCTTC. The full variable domain, in which reference TRBV7-2 and TRBJ2-1 provide the parts outside the CDR3, is GAGVSQSPSNKVTEKGKDVELRCDPISGHTALYWYRQSLGQGLEFLIYFQGNSAPDKSGLPSDRFSAERTGGSVSTLTIQRTQQEDSAVYLCASKAPSGSHEQFFGPGTRLTVL.

The J gene is TRBJ2-2, the V gene TRBV11-2; D gene uncertain. The germline CDR1 and CDR2 sequences are SGHAT and FQNNGV. The length of the CDR3 is 16 residues. Trimming took 5 bases from V and 7 from J, leaving 20 bases between them. This CDR3 is CASSPPTSGWGGELFF. CDR3 DNA: TGTGCCAGCAGCCCGCCGACAAGTGGCTGGGGCGGGGAGCTGTTTTTT. Full variable domain (rest looked up from reference TRBV11-2 and TRBJ2-2): EAGVAQSPRYKIIEKRQSVAFWCNPISGHATLYWYQQILGQGPKLLIQFQNNGVVDDSQLPKDRFSAERLKGVDSTLKIQPAKLEDSAVYLCASSPPTSGWGGELFFGEGSRLTVL.

This clonotype showed up just a few times. DNA for the CDR3: TGTGCCAGCATTAGGACAGGGGGGGGGTCCTACAATGAGCAGTTCTTC. Translation: CASIRTGGGSYNEQFF. This chain joins TRBV27 and TRBJ2-1; 10 positions agree with TRBD1. V gave up 7 bases and J gave up 1 base; unmatched junction bases: 7. This CDR3 has 16 amino acids. The V gene's germline CDR1 is MNHEY and CDR2 SMNVEV (reference sequence).

V usage is TRBV4-3 and J usage is TRBJ2-2; no reliable D call. CDR3 length equals 17 residues. Germline values: CDR1 LGHNA, CDR2 YSLEER. The V and J ends lost 0 bases and 3 bases respectively, with 14 bases between them. The DNA for the CDR3 is TGCGCCAGCAGCCAAGATTTGTGGCAGACCTACACCGGGGAGCTGTTTTTT. This translates into CASSQDLWQTYTGELFF.

This clonotype was detected a few times. The chain joins TRBV6-2 or TRBV6-3 to TRBJ2-7, with TRBD2 as a possible D gene (6 bases). Trimming pared 1 base from V and 5 bases from J, leaving 12 bases between. CDR3 size: 14 residues. The V gene's germline CDR1 is MNHEY and CDR2 SVGEGT. The CDR3 coding sequence is TGTGCCAGCAGTTACTTCCCGGAGGGCAACGAGCAGTACTTC. Its protein product is CASSYFPEGNEQYF.

Ten or more counts support this clonotype. This chain's CDR3 is CASSEFSLGLYF. The CDR3 region has the DNA TGTGCCAGCAGTGAATTTTCCCTAGGTCTCTACTTC. The chain carries TRBV25-1 and TRBJ2-5, with D uncertain. The CDR3 loop spans 12 amino acids. CDR1 MGHDK and CDR2 SYGVNS come from the germline V gene. Trimming took 1 base from V and 14 from J, leaving 14 bases between them.

Many counts were recorded for this clonotype. V is TRBV27 and J is TRBJ1-2, with D unclear. Trimming pared 0 bases from V and 5 bases from J, leaving 10 bases between. The length of the CDR3 is 14 residues. Looked up from germline, CDR1 is MNHEY and CDR2 is SMNVEV (reference sequence). The CDR3 region has the DNA TGTGCCAGCAGTTTATCGAGGAGTAGTTATGGCTACACCTTC. This codes for CASSLSRSSYGYTF.

The table lists this clonotype with a few counts. The rearrangement uses TRBV11-2 and TRBJ2-7; possibly TRBD1 or TRBD2 for D (5 bases each). Germline loops: CDR1 SGHAT, CDR2 FQNNGV. The germline V and J ends were trimmed by 1 base and 4 bases, with 14 bases remaining between them. CDR3 size: 15 residues. CDR3 protein: CASSLVLGPGYEQYF. CDR3 DNA: TGTGCCAGCAGCTTAGTTCTGGGACCGGGGTACGAGCAGTACTTC.

This clonotype was recorded many times. The chain couples TRBV7-6 to TRBJ2-7; no clear D gene. CDR3 length: 13 residues. V was cut by 5 bases and J by 6 bases, with 14 bases left in between. Germline V gives CDR1 SGHVS, CDR2 FNYEAQ. DNA of the CDR3: TGTGCCAGCAGCCGCTCTCCGGCAGCCGAGCAGTACTTC. It translates to CASSRSPAAEQYF.

This clonotype was observed a handful of times. J is TRBJ1-1 and V is TRBV5-8, with TRBD1 matching 7 bases. There are 13 residues in the CDR3. V shed 8 bases and J 1 base; nucleotides not matched to a gene: 5. Germline V CDR1 and CDR2: SGHTS, YDEGEE. The CDR3 DNA sequence: TGTGCCAGTCTAACAGGGGCGAACACTGAAGCTTTCTTT. Translation gives CASLTGANTEAFF.

This clonotype was counted ten times or more. The CDR3 reads CASSITTRGKETQYF. Here the CDR3 DNA reads TGTGCCAGCAGCATTACGACCCGGGGAAAAGAGACCCAGTACTTC. The chain carries TRBV7-7 and TRBJ2-5, with a possible D match to TRBD2 (5 bases). Trimming took off 5 bases at V and 3 bases at J, with 16 bases between the two ends. The CDR3 sequence is 15 residues long. CDR1 and CDR2 from the germline V gene are SSHAT and FNYEAQ (reference sequence).